The clone carrying this T cell receptor beta chain showed up just a few times. What it binds is unknown. The CDR3 runs to 13 residues. V was pared by 6 bases and J by 5 bases, with 11 bases between. Germline CDR1 and CDR2: MNHEY and SVGAGI. The record originates from a study of T-cell memory formation after mild COVID-19. Study conclusions and caveats: Memory sampled before infection contained some responding clones, suggesting cross-reactive memory joined.

TCRdb redid the calling of the 5' RACE reads with MiXCR, one entry per CDR3 protein. Of about 290,000 distinct CDR3 sequences in the sample, more than 15% are singletons; the top ten hold roughly 23%. The specimen sequenced was PBMCs or a T cell subset sorted from them (not recorded which). The chain couples TRBV6-5 to TRBJ1-5, with D perhaps TRBD1 (5 bases). The source is a man aged 18 to 30 who had mild COVID-19 (a few samples of this study predate the infection). Cell type and time point are not known. CDR3 DNA sequence: TGTGCCAGCAGCAGGGACGGATATCAGCCCCAGCATTTT. It codes for CASSRDGYQPQHF.